The rows below give T cell receptor beta chains drawn from one sample of a study of blood T cell repertoires in COVID-19. Assay: immunoSEQ multiplex PCR; the TCRdb copy retains only in-frame clones and omits some. Seen here are fewer than 300,000 clones, around 80% observed once, and the top ten hold less than 5.5%. Specimen: PBMCs or T cells enriched from blood (not recorded which). The origin of the receptors is a man aged 35 to 55 who had been exposed to COVID-19. Each CDR3 is given with its conserved first and last residue. The D gene is left open where the match is weak. Size tells how often a clone was seen (once, few, many) or the class of an expanded clone, and some rows leave it out.

CDR3 protein: CASSPTGQSYEQYF
CDR3 DNA: TGTGCCAGCTCACCTACGGGACAGAGCTACGAGCAGTACTTC
J gene: TRBJ2-7
clone size: NA
D gene: TRBD1
V gene: TRBV18

CDR3 protein: CASSPSGGEAFF
CDR3 DNA: TGTGCCAGCTCCCCGTCAGGGGGTGAAGCTTTCTTT
J gene: TRBJ1-1
clone size: NA
D gene: TRBD1
V gene: TRBV18

CDR3 protein: CASSLAEGLPNYEQYF
CDR3 DNA: TGCGCCAGCAGCTTGGCTGAAGGACTCCCAAACTACGAGCAGTACTTC
J gene: TRBJ2-7
clone size: NA
D gene: NA
V gene: TRBV5-1

CDR3 protein: CATSDCVDRLYEQYF
CDR3 DNA: TGTGCCACCAGTGATTGCGTGGACAGATTATACGAGCAGTACTTC
J gene: TRBJ2-7
clone size: NA
D gene: NA
V gene: TRBV24-1

CDR3 protein: CASSPADRFYEQYF
CDR3 DNA: TGCGCCAGCAGCCCTGCGGACAGATTCTACGAGCAGTACTTC
J gene: TRBJ2-7
clone size: NA
D gene: NA
V gene: TRBV4-1

CDR3 protein: CASCPPRQMEEAFF
CDR3 DNA: TGTGCCAGCTGCCCCCCACGACAGATGGAGGAAGCTTTCTTT
J gene: TRBJ1-1
clone size: NA
D gene: NA
V gene: TRBV7-8

CDR3 protein: CASSFTGEVHEQFF
CDR3 DNA: TGTGCCAGCAGCTTTACAGGGGAGGTCCATGAGCAGTTCTTC
J gene: TRBJ2-1
clone size: few
D gene: NA
V gene: TRBV5-4

CDR3 protein: CASSFRYEQYF
CDR3 DNA: TGTGCCAGCAGTTTCCGCTACGAGCAGTACTTC
J gene: TRBJ2-7
clone size: NA
D gene: NA
V gene: TRBV6-2/TRBV6-3

CDR3 protein: CASSLASGNNSPLHF
CDR3 DNA: TGCGCCAGCAGCTTGGCCTCGGGTAATAATTCACCCCTCCACTTT
J gene: TRBJ1-6
clone size: once
D gene: NA
V gene: TRBV5-1

CDR3 protein: CASSQAQETQYF
CDR3 DNA: TGTGCCAGTAGTCAGGCACAAGAGACCCAGTACTTC
J gene: TRBJ2-5
clone size: NA
D gene: NA
V gene: TRBV19

CDR3 protein: CASSDRQLSNEKLFF
CDR3 DNA: TGTGCCAGCAGCGATAGACAGCTATCCAATGAAAAACTGTTTTTT
J gene: TRBJ1-4
clone size: NA
D gene: NA
V gene: TRBV6-5

CDR3 protein: CASSLGPGITDTQYF
CDR3 DNA: TGTGCCAGCAGCTTAGGTCCGGGAATTACAGATACGCAGTATTTT
J gene: TRBJ2-3
clone size: NA
D gene: NA
V gene: TRBV7-3

CDR3 protein: CASSLLAGGREQYF
CDR3 DNA: TGTGCCAGCAGTTTGCTAGCGGGAGGACGAGAGCAGTACTTC
J gene: TRBJ2-7
clone size: NA
D gene: TRBD2
V gene: TRBV11-2

CDR3 protein: CASSPPSLQGTEAFF
CDR3 DNA: TGTGCCAGCTCACCACCGTCCCTACAGGGCACTGAAGCTTTCTTT
J gene: TRBJ1-1
clone size: few
D gene: NA
V gene: TRBV18

CDR3 protein: CASSPPVTGGNTQYF
CDR3 DNA: TGTGCCAGCAGCCCTCCGGTGACAGGGGGTAATACGCAGTATTTT
J gene: TRBJ2-3
clone size: NA
D gene: TRBD1
V gene: TRBV7-9

CDR3 protein: CATKNDRAGQPQHF
CDR3 DNA: TGTGCCACAAAAAACGACAGGGCCGGGCAGCCCCAGCATTTT
J gene: TRBJ1-5
clone size: NA
D gene: TRBD1
V gene: TRBV10-3

CDR3 protein: CASSERDRGNQPQHF
CDR3 DNA: TGTGCCAGCAGTGAACGCGATCGCGGGAATCAGCCCCAGCATTTT
J gene: TRBJ1-5
clone size: NA
D gene: NA
V gene: TRBV6-1

CDR3 protein: CASSSPPYTGGSGYTF
CDR3 DNA: TGTGCCAGCAGCTCCCCTCCGTACACAGGGGGAAGCGGCTACACCTTC
J gene: TRBJ1-2
clone size: once
D gene: TRBD1
V gene: TRBV11-2

CDR3 protein: CASSPGGFGELFF
CDR3 DNA: TGTGCCAGCAGTCCTGGAGGTTTCGGGGAGCTGTTTTTT
J gene: TRBJ2-2
clone size: NA
D gene: NA
V gene: TRBV6-5

CDR3 protein: CASSGQDAYGYTF
CDR3 DNA: TGTGCCAGCAGCGGACAGGACGCGTATGGCTACACCTTC
J gene: TRBJ1-2
clone size: NA
D gene: TRBD1
V gene: TRBV6-5

CDR3 protein: CASSRGSSAYEQYF
CDR3 DNA: TGTGCCAGTAGTAGAGGGAGCTCCGCCTACGAGCAGTACTTC
J gene: TRBJ2-7
clone size: NA
D gene: NA
V gene: TRBV19

CDR3 protein: CASSYSPTGYTGELFF
CDR3 DNA: TGTGCCAGCAGTTACTCGCCCACCGGTTACACCGGGGAGCTGTTTTTT
J gene: TRBJ2-2
clone size: few
D gene: NA
V gene: TRBV6-5

CDR3 protein: CASSLAQTAEQFF
CDR3 DNA: TGCGCCAGCAGCTTGGCCCAGACTGCCGAGCAGTTCTTC
J gene: TRBJ2-1
clone size: NA
D gene: NA
V gene: TRBV5-1

CDR3 protein: CASTSGQATGELFF
CDR3 DNA: TGTGCCAGCACCTCGGGACAGGCCACCGGGGAGCTGTTTTTT
J gene: TRBJ2-2
clone size: NA
D gene: TRBD1
V gene: TRBV6-5

CDR3 protein: CASSPGGPDTQYF
CDR3 DNA: TGTGCCAGCAGCCCGGGGGGCCCAGATACGCAGTATTTT
J gene: TRBJ2-3
clone size: NA
D gene: NA
V gene: TRBV5-6

CDR3 protein: CASSPPADTGELFF
CDR3 DNA: TGTGCCAGCTCACCACCGGCGGACACCGGGGAGCTGTTTTTT
J gene: TRBJ2-2
clone size: NA
D gene: NA
V gene: TRBV18

CDR3 protein: CAGRTGLTEAFF
CDR3 DNA: TGTGCCGGACGAACAGGGCTCACTGAAGCTTTCTTT
J gene: TRBJ1-1
clone size: NA
D gene: NA
V gene: TRBV28

CDR3 protein: CASSLYSGNQPQHF
CDR3 DNA: TGTGCCAGCAGCTTATACTCGGGAAATCAGCCCCAGCATTTT
J gene: TRBJ1-5
clone size: NA
D gene: NA
V gene: TRBV7-9

CDR3 protein: CASSFNQGSGELFF
CDR3 DNA: TGTGCCAGCAGCTTCAATCAGGGGTCCGGGGAGCTGTTTTTT
J gene: TRBJ2-2
clone size: NA
D gene: NA
V gene: TRBV11-2

CDR3 protein: CASSNKGGEPNQPQHF
CDR3 DNA: TGTGCCAGCAGCAATAAAGGAGGGGAACCCAATCAGCCCCAGCATTTT
J gene: TRBJ1-5
clone size: NA
D gene: NA
V gene: TRBV21-1